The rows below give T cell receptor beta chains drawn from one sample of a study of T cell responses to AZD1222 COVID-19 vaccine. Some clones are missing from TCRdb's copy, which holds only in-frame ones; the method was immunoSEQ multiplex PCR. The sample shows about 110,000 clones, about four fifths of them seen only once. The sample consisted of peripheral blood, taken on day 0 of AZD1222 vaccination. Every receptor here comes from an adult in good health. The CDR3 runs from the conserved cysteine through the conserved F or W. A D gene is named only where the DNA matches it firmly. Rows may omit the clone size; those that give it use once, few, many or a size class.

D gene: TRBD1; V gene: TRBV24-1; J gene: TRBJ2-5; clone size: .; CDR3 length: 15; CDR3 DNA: TGTGCCACCAGTGGTGGACAGGGGGGGAAAGAGACCCAGTACTTC; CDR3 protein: CATSGGQGGKETQYF
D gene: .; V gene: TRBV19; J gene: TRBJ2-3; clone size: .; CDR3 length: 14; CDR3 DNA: TGTGCCAGTAGCTTTACAGATTCCGCAGATACGCAGTATTTT; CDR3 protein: CASSFTDSADTQYF
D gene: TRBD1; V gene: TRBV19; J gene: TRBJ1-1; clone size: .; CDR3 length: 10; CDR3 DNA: TGTGCCAGTAGTCCCGGACAGGACTTCTTT; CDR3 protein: CASSPGQDFF
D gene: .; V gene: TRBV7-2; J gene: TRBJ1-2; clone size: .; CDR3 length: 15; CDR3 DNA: TGTGCCAGCAGCTTAGGGGACGTACGTTCCGATGGCTACACCTTC; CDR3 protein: CASSLGDVRSDGYTF
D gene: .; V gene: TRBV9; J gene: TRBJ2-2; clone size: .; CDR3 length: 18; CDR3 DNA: TGTGCCAGCAGCGTAGAGGGGCGGGGAAGATCGAACACCGGGGAGCTGTTTTTT; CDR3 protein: CASSVEGRGRSNTGELFF
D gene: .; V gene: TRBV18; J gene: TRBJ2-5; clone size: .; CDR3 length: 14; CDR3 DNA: TGTGCCAGCGCCTCGGACAGATTCGTAGAGACCCAGTACTTC; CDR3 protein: CASASDRFVETQYF
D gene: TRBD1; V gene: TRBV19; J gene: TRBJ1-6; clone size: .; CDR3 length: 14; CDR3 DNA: TGTGCCAGCTCCGGACAGGGGATTTTTTCACCCCTCCACTTT; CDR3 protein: CASSGQGIFSPLHF
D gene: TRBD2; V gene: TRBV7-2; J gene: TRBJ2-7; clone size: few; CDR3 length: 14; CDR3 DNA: TGTGCCAGCAGACAGTCTAGCGGGGCCTACGAGCAGTACTTC; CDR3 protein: CASRQSSGAYEQYF
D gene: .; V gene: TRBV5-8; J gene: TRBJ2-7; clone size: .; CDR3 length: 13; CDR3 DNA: TGTGCCAGCAGCTTGTCCAGGGGCGGAGAGCAGTACTTC; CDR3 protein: CASSLSRGGEQYF
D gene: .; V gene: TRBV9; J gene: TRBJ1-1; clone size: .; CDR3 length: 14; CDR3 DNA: TGTGCCAGCAGCGTAAAGGGTTCGAACACTGAAGCTTTCTTT; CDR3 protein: CASSVKGSNTEAFF
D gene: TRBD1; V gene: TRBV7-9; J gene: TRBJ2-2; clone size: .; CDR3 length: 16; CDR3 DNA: TGTGCCAGCAGCAACCGACAGGGGGCGAACACCGGGGAGCTGTTTTTT; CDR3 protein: CASSNRQGANTGELFF
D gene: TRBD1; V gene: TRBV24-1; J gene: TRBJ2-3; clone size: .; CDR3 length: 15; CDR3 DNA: TGTGCCTCCTCTCCGGGACAGGGGCCCACAGATACGCAGTATTTT; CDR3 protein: CASSPGQGPTDTQYF
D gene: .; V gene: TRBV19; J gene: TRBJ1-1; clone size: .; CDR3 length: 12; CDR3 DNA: TGTGCCAGTAGTAGCCGACAGGATGAAGCTTTCTTT; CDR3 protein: CASSSRQDEAFF
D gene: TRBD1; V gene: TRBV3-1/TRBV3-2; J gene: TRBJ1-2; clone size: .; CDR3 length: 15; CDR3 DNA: TGTGCCAGCAGCCCCGGGACAGGGGGCCGCTATGGCTACACCTTC; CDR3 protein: CASSPGTGGRYGYTF
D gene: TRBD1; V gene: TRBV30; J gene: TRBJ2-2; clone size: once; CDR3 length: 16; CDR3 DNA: TGTGCCTGGGCCCAGGGGCGACAGGGACACACCGGGGAGCTGTTTTTT; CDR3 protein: CAWAQGRQGHTGELFF
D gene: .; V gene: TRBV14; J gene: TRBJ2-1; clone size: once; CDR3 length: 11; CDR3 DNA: TGTGCCAGCAGCGCCTACAATGAGCAGTTCTTC; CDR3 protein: CASSAYNEQFF
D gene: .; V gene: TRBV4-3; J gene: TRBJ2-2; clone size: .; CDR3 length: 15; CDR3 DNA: TGCGCCAGCAGCCAAGATCGCGCGGGCGGGGTGGAGCTGTTTTTT; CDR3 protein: CASSQDRAGGVELFF
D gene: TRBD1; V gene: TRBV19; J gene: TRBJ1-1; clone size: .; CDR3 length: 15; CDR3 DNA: TGTGCCAGTTCCGGACCCAACAGGGGGAACACTGAAGCTTTCTTT; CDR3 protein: CASSGPNRGNTEAFF
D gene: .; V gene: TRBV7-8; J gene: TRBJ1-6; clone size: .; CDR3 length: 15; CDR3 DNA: TGTGCCAGCAGACCCCCCGGGGGTAACAATTCACCCCTCCACTTT; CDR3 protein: CASRPPGGNNSPLHF
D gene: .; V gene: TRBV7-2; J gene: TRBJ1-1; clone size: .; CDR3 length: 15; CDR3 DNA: TGTGCCAGCAGCCGCAGAGGCGGAGTGAACACTGAAGCTTTCTTT; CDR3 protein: CASSRRGGVNTEAFF
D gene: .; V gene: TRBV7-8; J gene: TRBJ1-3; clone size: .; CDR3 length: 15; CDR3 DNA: TGTGCCAGCAGCTTAGCTAGGGGATCTGGAAACACCATATATTTT; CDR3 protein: CASSLARGSGNTIYF
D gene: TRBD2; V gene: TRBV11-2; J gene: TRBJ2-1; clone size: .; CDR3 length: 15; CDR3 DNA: TGTGCCAGCAGCTTCGTAGCGGGAGGGCCTGGTGAGCAGTTCTTC; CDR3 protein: CASSFVAGGPGEQFF
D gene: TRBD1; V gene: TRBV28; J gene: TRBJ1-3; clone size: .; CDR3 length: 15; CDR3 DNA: TGTGCCAGCAGCCCCATCGGGACAGGGTTGGATTTCACATATTTT; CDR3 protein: CASSPIGTGLDFTYF
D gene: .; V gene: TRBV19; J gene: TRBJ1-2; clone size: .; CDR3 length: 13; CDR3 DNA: TGTGCCAGTAGTATACCTGGGTTGTACGGCTACACCTTC; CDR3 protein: CASSIPGLYGYTF
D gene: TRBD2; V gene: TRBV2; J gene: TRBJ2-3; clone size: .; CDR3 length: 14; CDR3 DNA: TGTGCCAGCAGCTGGACTAGCGTCACAGATACGCAGTATTTT; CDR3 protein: CASSWTSVTDTQYF
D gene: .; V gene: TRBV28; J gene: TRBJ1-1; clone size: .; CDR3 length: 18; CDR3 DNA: TGTGCCAGCAGTACATATACACCCCTCGGGGGGCGGGCGACTGAAGCTTTCTTT; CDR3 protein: CASSTYTPLGGRATEAFF
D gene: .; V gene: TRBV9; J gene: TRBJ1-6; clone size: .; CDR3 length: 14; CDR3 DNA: TGTGCCAGCAGCGTCGACAGGAATAATTCACCCCTCCACTTT; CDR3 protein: CASSVDRNNSPLHF
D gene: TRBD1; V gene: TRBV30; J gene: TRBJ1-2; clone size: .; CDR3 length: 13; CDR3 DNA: TGTGCCTGGAATAGGGACAGGGGGTATGGCTACACCTTC; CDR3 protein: CAWNRDRGYGYTF
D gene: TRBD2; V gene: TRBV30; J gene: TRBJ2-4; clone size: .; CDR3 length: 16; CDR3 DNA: TGTGCCTGGAGTGTAGGCAGCGGGGGGCCTCAAAACATTCAGTACTTC; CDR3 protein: CAWSVGSGGPQNIQYF
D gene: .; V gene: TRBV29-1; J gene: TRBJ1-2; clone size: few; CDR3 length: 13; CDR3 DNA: TGCAGCGTTGAGCACCCGTTTCGGCATGGCTACACCTTC; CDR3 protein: CSVEHPFRHGYTF
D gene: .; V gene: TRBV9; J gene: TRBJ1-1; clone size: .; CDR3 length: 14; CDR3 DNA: TGTGCCAGCAGCCCCAGTTTCATGAACACTGAAGCTTTCTTT; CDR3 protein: CASSPSFMNTEAFF
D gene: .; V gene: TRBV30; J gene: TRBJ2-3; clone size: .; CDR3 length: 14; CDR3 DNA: TGTGCCTGGAGTGTATACTCCGGAGGGTATACGCAGTATTTT; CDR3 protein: CAWSVYSGGYTQYF
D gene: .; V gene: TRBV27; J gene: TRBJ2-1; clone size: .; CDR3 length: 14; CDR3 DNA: TGTGCCAGCAGTTACCGCCGGCAGGCCAATGAGCAGTTCTTC; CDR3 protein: CASSYRRQANEQFF
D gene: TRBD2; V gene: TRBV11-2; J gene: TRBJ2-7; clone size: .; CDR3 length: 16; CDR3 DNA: TGTGCCAGCAGCCCCCCAAGACGGGGGGGCTTTCACGAGCAGTACTTC; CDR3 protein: CASSPPRRGGFHEQYF
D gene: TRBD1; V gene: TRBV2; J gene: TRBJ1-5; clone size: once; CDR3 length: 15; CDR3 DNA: TGTGCCAGCAGTGATATACAGGGGGCTGGTCAGCCCCAGCATTTT; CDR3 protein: CASSDIQGAGQPQHF
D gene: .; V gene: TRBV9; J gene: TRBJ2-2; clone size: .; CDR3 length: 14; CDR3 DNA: TGTGCCAGCAGCCGTGGGAGGAACACCGGGGAGCTGTTTTTT; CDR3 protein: CASSRGRNTGELFF
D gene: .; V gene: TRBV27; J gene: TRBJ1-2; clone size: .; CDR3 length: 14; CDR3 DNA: TGTGCCAGCAGTTCCACAGGGTCAGGGCATGGCTACACCTTC; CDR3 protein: CASSSTGSGHGYTF
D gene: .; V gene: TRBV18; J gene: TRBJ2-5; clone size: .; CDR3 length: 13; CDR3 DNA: TGTGCCAGCTCACCAGGGCAGCAAGAGACCCAGTACTTC; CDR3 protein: CASSPGQQETQYF
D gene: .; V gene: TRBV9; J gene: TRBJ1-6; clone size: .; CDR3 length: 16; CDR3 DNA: TGTGCCAGCAGCGTAGTGACCAGGGGATATAATTCACCCCTCCACTTT; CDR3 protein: CASSVVTRGYNSPLHF
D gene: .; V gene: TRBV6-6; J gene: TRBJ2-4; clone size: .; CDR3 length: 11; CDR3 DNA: TGTGCCAGCAGTACTTTTGACATTCAGTACTTC; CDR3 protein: CASSTFDIQYF
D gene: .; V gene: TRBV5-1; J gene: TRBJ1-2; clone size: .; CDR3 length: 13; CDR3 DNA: TGCGCCAGCAGCCCGGACGGGGACTATGGCTACACCTTC; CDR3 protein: CASSPDGDYGYTF
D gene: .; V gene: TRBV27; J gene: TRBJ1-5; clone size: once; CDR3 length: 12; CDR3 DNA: TGTGCCAGCAGTTTTAGCAATCAGCCCCAGCATTTT; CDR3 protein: CASSFSNQPQHF
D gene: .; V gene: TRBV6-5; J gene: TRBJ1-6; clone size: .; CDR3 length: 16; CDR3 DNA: TGTGCCAGCAGTTCCAGAGGGACAATGAATAATTCACCCCTCCACTTT; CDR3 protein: CASSSRGTMNNSPLHF
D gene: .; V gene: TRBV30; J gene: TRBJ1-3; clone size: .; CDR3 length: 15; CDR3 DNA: TGTGCCTGGAGTTACGACGGGACATTTGGAAACACCATATATTTT; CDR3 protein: CAWSYDGTFGNTIYF
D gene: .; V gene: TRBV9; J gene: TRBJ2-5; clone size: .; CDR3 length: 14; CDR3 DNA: TGTGCCAGCAGCGTAGCTCTCGGCGGGGAGACCCAGTACTTC; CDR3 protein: CASSVALGGETQYF
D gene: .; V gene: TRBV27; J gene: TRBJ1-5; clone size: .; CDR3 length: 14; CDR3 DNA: TGTGCCAGCAGTACCCCCGGGTCCTATCAGCCCCAGCATTTT; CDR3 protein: CASSTPGSYQPQHF
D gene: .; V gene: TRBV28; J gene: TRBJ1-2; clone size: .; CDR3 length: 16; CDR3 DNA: TGTGCCAGCAGTCGATCCTTGGGGAGACTAACTATTAGCTACACCTTC; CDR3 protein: CASSRSLGRLTISYTF
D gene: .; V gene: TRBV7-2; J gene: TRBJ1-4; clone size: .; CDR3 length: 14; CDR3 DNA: TGTGCCAGCAGCTCCCGGGACTACTCGGAAAAACTGTTTTTT; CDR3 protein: CASSSRDYSEKLFF
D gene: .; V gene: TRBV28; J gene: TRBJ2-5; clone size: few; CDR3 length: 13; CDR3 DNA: TGTGCCAGCAGCCGTAGGGGACAAGAGACCCAGTACTTC; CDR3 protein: CASSRRGQETQYF
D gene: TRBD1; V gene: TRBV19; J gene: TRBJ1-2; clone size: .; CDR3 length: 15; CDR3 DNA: TGTGCCAGTAGGATAAGACAGGGAGAAAGTTATGGCTACACCTTC; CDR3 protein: CASRIRQGESYGYTF
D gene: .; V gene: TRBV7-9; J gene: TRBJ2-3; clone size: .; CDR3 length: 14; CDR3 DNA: TGTGCCAGCAGCTCGGTGGGAAGCACAGATACGCAGTATTTT; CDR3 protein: CASSSVGSTDTQYF
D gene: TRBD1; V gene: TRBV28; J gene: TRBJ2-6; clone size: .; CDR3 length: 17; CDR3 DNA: TGTGCCAGCAGGCAAACAGGGGTTGTTGCTGGGGCCAACGTCCTGACTTTC; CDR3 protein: CASRQTGVVAGANVLTF
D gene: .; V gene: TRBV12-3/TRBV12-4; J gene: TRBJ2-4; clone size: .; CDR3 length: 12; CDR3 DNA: TGTGCCAGCAGTTTTGGCAGAAACATTCAGTACTTC; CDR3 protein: CASSFGRNIQYF